A single sample is the source of the 25 T cell receptor beta chains below, sequenced in a study of neurological immune-mediated disorders. TCRdb itself ran the 5' RACE reads through MiXCR, one entry per CDR3 protein. This sample yields roughly 70,000 distinct CDR3 sequences, of which roughly 5.6% are seen a single time; 2.8% belongs to the top ten. Sequenced sample: PBMCs. Receptors were obtained from a woman in her 30s with multiple sclerosis.

This clonotype was detected many times. J is TRBJ2-4 and V is TRBV12-3 or TRBV12-4, with D perhaps matching TRBD2 (5 bases). The CDR3 spans 14 residues. Trimming stripped 2 bases from V and 6 bases from J, with 11 bases between. The CDR3 DNA is TGTGCCAGCAGTTTAAAAGGGAGTGGAAACATTCAGTACTTC. This sequence encodes CASSLKGSGNIQYF.

This clonotype was picked up many times. This chain links TRBV10-3 with TRBJ1-1; D uncertain. Trimming took 4 bases from V and 0 from J, leaving 15 bases between them. The CDR3 spans 16 residues. Germline V gene data show CDR1 as ENHRY and CDR2 as SYGVKD. CDR3 DNA sequence: TGTGCCATCAGTGGCGCGGGTTCTCTCATGAACACTGAAGCTTTCTTT. Protein product: CAISGAGSLMNTEAFF.

This clonotype was counted only a few times. This rearrangement joins TRBV29-1 to TRBJ2-5, with D perhaps matching TRBD1 (5 bases). Germline loops: CDR1 SQVTM, CDR2 ANQGSEA. This CDR3 has 12 residues. The V end lost 7 bases, the J end lost 1 base, and 10 bases lay between the germline ends. CDR3 in amino acids: CSGRQSQETQYF. The CDR3 nucleotides are TGCAGCGGTCGACAGTCCCAAGAGACCCAGTACTTC.

This clonotype was seen a few times. The J gene is TRBJ1-5, the V gene TRBV11-3; D gene uncertain. The CDR3 is 12 residues long. V lost 3 bases and J lost 7, with 7 bases in between. Per the germline V gene, CDR1 is SGHNT and CDR2 is YENEEA. The CDR3 bases are TGTGCCAGCAGCTTGGGTAGACAGCCCCAGCATTTT. Residues: CASSLGRQPQHF.

This clonotype was recorded many times. The chain employs TRBV7-9 and TRBJ2-2; 13 bases are a match to TRBD2. Trimming took 4 bases from V and 8 from J; bases not matched to a gene: 7. The CDR3 is made up of 16 amino acids. Germline CDR1 is SEHNR and CDR2 is FQNEAQ (reference sequence). As DNA, the CDR3 is TGTGCCAGCAGCTCCACTAGCGGGGGGGCCGAAGGGGAGCTGTTTTTT. Residues: CASSSTSGGAEGELFF.

This clonotype has a count of ten or more. The chain links TRBV5-1 to TRBJ1-1; maybe TRBD1 (6 bases). Deletions cut 0 bases from V and 11 bases from J, with 17 bases between. CDR1 and CDR2 from the germline V gene are SGHRS and YFSETQ. The CDR3 totals 14 residues. CDR3 nucleotides: TGCGCCAGCAGCTTGGTCACAGGGAACCCCTCTGCTTTCTTT. Protein sequence: CASSLVTGNPSAFF.

This clonotype was counted many times. The gene calls are TRBV4-1 and TRBJ2-7; D unclear. CDR1 and CDR2 from the germline V gene are MGHRA and YSYEKL. The CDR3 totals 13 residues. Trimming left V 2 bases short and J 2 bases short, with 7 bases between. The CDR3 nucleotides read TGCGCCAGCAGCCAACTCAGTACCTACGAGCAGTACTTC. Protein product: CASSQLSTYEQYF.

This clonotype was seen repeatedly, ten times or more. V usage is TRBV5-1 and J usage is TRBJ2-1, with D possibly matching TRBD1 (6 bases). The CDR3 spans 15 residues. In germline, CDR1 is SGHRS, CDR2 YFSETQ. V lost 7 bases to trimming and J lost 0 bases, with 14 bases between them. The CDR3 reads CASGSGQSSYNEQFF. CDR3 bases: TGCGCCAGCGGAAGCGGACAGAGCTCCTACAATGAGCAGTTCTTC.

This clonotype occurred many times. CDR3 sequence reads: CASSLAGTGWNEQFF. CDR3 nucleotides: TGTGCCAGCAGCTTGGCTGGGACAGGGTGGAATGAGCAGTTCTTC. The genes are TRBV7-2 and TRBJ2-1, with TRBD1 identical over 9 bases. The J segment lost 7 bases and the V segment lost 3 bases, leaving 7 bases of the junction unmatched. Germline CDR1 and CDR2: SGHTA and FQGNSA. The CDR3 runs to 15 residues.

This clonotype was observed at least ten times. The rearrangement joins TRBV20-1 to TRBJ2-5, with D tentatively TRBD2 (6 bases). The CDR3 has 13 amino acids. The V gene's germline CDR1 is DFQATT and CDR2 SNEGSKA (reference sequence). Trimming cost V 6 bases and J 5 bases, with 16 bases left between them. The CDR3 reads CSATLGEAETQYF. The CDR3 bases are TGCAGTGCAACCCTAGGGGAGGCCGAGACCCAGTACTTC.

In this sample, this clonotype turned up a few times. V and J are TRBV3-1 and TRBJ1-1; possible D gene TRBD1, 6 bases. V lost 4 bases to trimming and J lost 0 bases, with 18 bases between them. Looked up from germline, CDR1 is LGHDT and CDR2 is YNNKEL (reference sequence). This CDR3 has 17 amino acids. This chain's CDR3 is CASSLRQGTRVNTEAFF. The CDR3 nucleotides are TGTGCCAGCAGCCTCCGCCAGGGGACCAGGGTGAACACTGAAGCTTTCTTT.

The table lists this clonotype with many counts. The V gene is TRBV6-5, the J gene TRBJ1-2; D gene uncertain. V lost 6 bases, J lost 2 bases, and 16 bases lay in between. The CDR3 spans 15 residues. Germline V gene data show CDR1 as MNHEY and CDR2 as SVGAGI. Written as DNA, the CDR3 is TGTGCCAGCAGCTCCTTTGGCCTTAGGAACTATGGCTACACCTTC. Translation: CASSSFGLRNYGYTF.

This clonotype was seen only a few times. V is TRBV18 and J is TRBJ1-5; TRBD1 matches 7 bases. This CDR3 contains 13 residues. The germline gives CDR1 KGHSH, CDR2 LQKENI. The V gene end was trimmed by 3 bases and the J gene end by 7 bases; junction bases not matched to a gene: 3. The CDR3, as DNA: TGTGCCAGCTCACCGGGACAGCAGCAGCCCCAGCATTTT. It codes for CASSPGQQQPQHF.

Many counts were recorded for this clonotype. J is TRBJ2-7 and V is TRBV5-6; a possible D gene is TRBD1 (5 bases). This CDR3 contains 13 residues. The germline V gene has CDR1 SGHDT and CDR2 YYEEEE. Between the trimmed V and J ends, which lost 2 bases and 6 bases, there was a span of 12 bases. CDR3 sequence reads: CASSFLPGAEQYF. CDR3 DNA: TGTGCCAGCAGCTTCCTCCCTGGGGCCGAGCAGTACTTC.

The sample holds many counts of this clonotype. The rearrangement joins TRBV6-1 to TRBJ2-1; perhaps TRBD2 as D (6 bases). There are 15 residues in the CDR3. Germline CDR1 MNHNS, CDR2 SASEGT. V dropped 3 bases and J dropped 2 bases, with 11 bases sitting between them. The CDR3: CASSERLEPYNEQFF. CDR3 DNA: TGTGCCAGCAGTGAGCGACTAGAACCCTACAATGAGCAGTTCTTC.

This clonotype has just a few counts. The V gene is TRBV5-6, the J gene TRBJ1-6; TRBD1 agrees at 9 bases. Germline lookup yields CDR1 SGHDT and CDR2 YYEEEE. Trimming took 5 bases from V and 9 from J; bases not matched to a gene: 6. The CDR3 contains 14 residues. The CDR3 nucleotides are TGTGCCAGCAGAACCGGGACAGGGACTTCACCCCTCCACTTT. Translated: CASRTGTGTSPLHF.

This clonotype occurred many times. The rearrangement joins TRBV5-1 to TRBJ2-5; tentative D call: TRBD1 (5 bases). CDR1 is SGHRS, CDR2 YFSETQ, per germline. The CDR3 contains 14 residues. V was trimmed by 0 bases and J by 5 bases, leaving 11 bases between them. This CDR3 reads CASSLEAAGETQYF. CDR3 nucleotides: TGCGCCAGCAGCTTGGAGGCGGCAGGGGAGACCCAGTACTTC.

There are many counts of this clonotype. V gene TRBV10-3 combines with J gene TRBJ1-1; D not certain. V dropped 3 bases and J dropped 11 bases, with 19 bases sitting between them. The germline V gene has CDR1 ENHRY and CDR2 SYGVKD. The CDR3 sequence is 14 residues long. CDR3 residues: CAISDLLDGREAFF. CDR3 DNA: TGTGCCATCAGTGACCTCCTGGACGGCCGTGAGGCTTTCTTT.

This clonotype was recorded many times. The CDR3 reads CASTTFSGTEAYEQYF. Here the CDR3 DNA reads TGCGCCAGCACAACATTCTCCGGGACAGAGGCCTACGAGCAGTACTTC. The chain is built from TRBV5-1 and TRBJ2-7; 7 positions match TRBD1. Trimming at V came to 6 bases and at J to 2 bases, leaving 14 bases not matched to a gene. Germline CDR1 is SGHRS and CDR2 is YFSETQ. The CDR3 loop spans 16 amino acids.

Ten or more counts support this clonotype. The chain employs TRBV6-6 and TRBJ1-5, with D unresolved. Per germline, CDR1 MNHNY and CDR2 SVGAGI (reference sequence). The V and J ends lost 5 bases and 2 bases respectively, with 10 bases between them. The CDR3 contains 14 residues. The CDR3 bases are TGTGCCAGCAGTCCATCTAACGGCAATCAGCCCCAGCATTTT. Translated: CASSPSNGNQPQHF.

This clonotype came up many times. The chain recombines TRBV9 with TRBJ1-5; D unresolved. The CDR3 covers 15 residues. Trimming stripped 0 bases from V and 2 bases from J, with 9 bases between. CDR1 SGDLS and CDR2 YYNGEE come from the germline V gene. This CDR3 is CASSVGGFGNQPQHF. The CDR3 DNA reads TGTGCCAGCAGCGTAGGGGGATTCGGCAATCAGCCCCAGCATTTT. The variable domain in full, with the rest retrieved from reference TRBV9 and TRBJ1-5, is DSGVTQTPKHLITATGQRVTLRCSPRSGDLSVYWYQQSLDQGLQFLIQYYNGEERAKGNILERFSAQQFPDLHSELNLSSLELGDSALYFCASSVGGFGNQPQHFGDGTRLSIL.

This rearrangement joins TRBV12-3 or TRBV12-4 to TRBJ1-1, with D possibly matching TRBD1 (5 bases). This CDR3 comprises 14 residues. Trimming left V 3 bases short and J 0 bases short, with 8 bases between. The CDR3, as DNA: TGTGCCAGCAGTTTGGCCAGGGTGAACACTGAAGCTTTCTTT. Residues: CASSLARVNTEAFF.

Only a few counts were recorded for this clonotype. The chain recombines TRBV20-1 with TRBJ1-2, with TRBD1 matching 8 bases. V lost 2 bases and J lost 8; bases outside the gene matches: 10. There are 14 residues in the CDR3. Germline V gene data show CDR1 as DFQATT and CDR2 as SNEGSKA (reference sequence). The CDR3 region is CSARSRQGTTGYTF. The CDR3 coding sequence is TGCAGTGCTAGAAGTAGACAGGGGACGACCGGCTACACCTTC.

This clonotype was seen many times. The rearrangement joins TRBV12-3 or TRBV12-4 to TRBJ1-5; D remains ambiguous. This CDR3 comprises 13 residues. With 1 base removed from V and 5 bases from J, the gap between germline ends came to 6 bases. The CDR3 spells CASSLDRDQPQHF. In nucleotides, the CDR3 is TGTGCCAGCAGTTTAGACCGAGATCAGCCCCAGCATTTT.

To note about this clonotype: A much larger clone differs by one base, so this may be a read error. The J gene is TRBJ2-3, the V gene TRBV12-3 or TRBV12-4; no clear D gene. The CDR3 contains 13 residues. The CDR3 DNA reads as TGTGCCAGCAGTATTCGTCCTACAGATACGCGGTATTTT. Its translation: CASSIRPTDTRYF.